This T cell receptor beta chain was profiled in a study of cytomegalovirus exposure and HLA in healthy donors. This CDR3 has 16 residues. The germline V gene encodes CDR1 KGHSH and CDR2 LQKENI. V lost 3 bases and J lost 4, with 18 bases in between. The PCR had 60 Vbeta and 13 Jbeta primers. The assay was immunoSEQ multiplex PCR, and TCRdb's table has in-frame clones only and misses some. Its listing shows 65,000 to 85,000 clones. The chain recombines TRBV18 with TRBJ2-5; weak D call: TRBD2 (7 bases). The sample consisted of PBMCs. The receptor was isolated from a female donor in good health and CMV-seropositive. CDR3 sequence: CASSPRAGAAGETQYF. The CDR3 coding sequence is TGTGCCAGCTCACCCCGCGCGGGGGCTGCCGGAGAGACCCAGTACTTC.